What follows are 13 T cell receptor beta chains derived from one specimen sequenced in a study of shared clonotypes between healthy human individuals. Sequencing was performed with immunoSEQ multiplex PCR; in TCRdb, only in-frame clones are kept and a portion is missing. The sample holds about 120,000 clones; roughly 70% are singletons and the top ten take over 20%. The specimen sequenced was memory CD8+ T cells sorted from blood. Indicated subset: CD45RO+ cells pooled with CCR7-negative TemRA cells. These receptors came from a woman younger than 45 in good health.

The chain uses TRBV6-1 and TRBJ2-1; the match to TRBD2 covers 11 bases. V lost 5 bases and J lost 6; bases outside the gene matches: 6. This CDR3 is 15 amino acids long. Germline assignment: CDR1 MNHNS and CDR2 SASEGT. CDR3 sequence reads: CASSSTSGSSNEQFF. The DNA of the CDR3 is TGTGCCAGCAGTTCCACTAGCGGGAGTTCCAATGAGCAGTTCTTC.

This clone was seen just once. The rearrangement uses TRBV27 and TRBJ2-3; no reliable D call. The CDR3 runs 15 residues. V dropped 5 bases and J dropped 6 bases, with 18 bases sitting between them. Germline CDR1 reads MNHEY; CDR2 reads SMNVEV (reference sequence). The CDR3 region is CASSPPGRPTDTQYF. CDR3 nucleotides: TGTGCCAGCAGTCCGCCTGGGCGACCAACCGATACGCAGTATTTT.

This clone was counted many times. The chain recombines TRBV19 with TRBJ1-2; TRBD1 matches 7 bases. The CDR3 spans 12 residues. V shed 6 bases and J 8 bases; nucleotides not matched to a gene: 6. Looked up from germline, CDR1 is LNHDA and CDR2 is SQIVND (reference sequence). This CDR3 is CASSTTGEGYTF. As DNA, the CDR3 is TGTGCCAGTAGCACAACAGGGGAGGGCTACACCTTC.

CDR3 DNA: TGTGCCAGCAGGGAACTCGAGAACACTGAAGCTTTCTTT. Translating gives CASRELENTEAFF. The J gene is TRBJ1-1, the V gene TRBV6-1; D call uncertain. The CDR3 is made up of 13 amino acids. CDR1 is MNHNS, CDR2 SASEGT, per germline. V was trimmed by 6 bases and J by 1 base, leaving 9 bases between them.

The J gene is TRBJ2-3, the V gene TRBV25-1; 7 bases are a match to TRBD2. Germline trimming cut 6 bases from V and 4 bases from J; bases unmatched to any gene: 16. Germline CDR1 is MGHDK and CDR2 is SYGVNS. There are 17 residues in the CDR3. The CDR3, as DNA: TGTGCCAGCAGCGCCACCGGGTCGGCGGGGGAAGCAGATACGCAGTATTTT. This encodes CASSATGSAGEADTQYF.

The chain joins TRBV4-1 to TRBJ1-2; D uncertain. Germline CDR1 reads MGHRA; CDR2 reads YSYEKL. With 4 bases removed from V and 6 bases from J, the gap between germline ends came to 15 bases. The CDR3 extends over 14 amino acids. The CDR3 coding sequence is TGCGCCAGCAGCCCCGACGGGGTGAGGAATGGCTACACCTTC. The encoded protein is CASSPDGVRNGYTF.

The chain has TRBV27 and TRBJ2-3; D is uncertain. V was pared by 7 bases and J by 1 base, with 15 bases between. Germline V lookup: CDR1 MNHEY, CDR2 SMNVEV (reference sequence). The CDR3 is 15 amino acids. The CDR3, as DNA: TGTGCCAGCACCTTATGGGCGGATCGCACAGATACGCAGTATTTT. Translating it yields CASTLWADRTDTQYF.

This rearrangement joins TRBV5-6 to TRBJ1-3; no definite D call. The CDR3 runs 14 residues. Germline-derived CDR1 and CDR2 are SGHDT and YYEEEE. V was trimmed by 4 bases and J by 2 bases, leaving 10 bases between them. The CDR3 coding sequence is TGTGCCAGCAGCCCCCGTATGACTGGAAACACCATATATTTT. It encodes CASSPRMTGNTIYF.

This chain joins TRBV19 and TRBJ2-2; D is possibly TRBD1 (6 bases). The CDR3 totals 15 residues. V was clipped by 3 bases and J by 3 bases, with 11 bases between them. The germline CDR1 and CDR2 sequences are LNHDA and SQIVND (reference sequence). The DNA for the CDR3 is TGTGCCAGTAGTATTCTGGGGGCGGACACCGGGGAGCTGTTTTTT. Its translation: CASSILGADTGELFF.

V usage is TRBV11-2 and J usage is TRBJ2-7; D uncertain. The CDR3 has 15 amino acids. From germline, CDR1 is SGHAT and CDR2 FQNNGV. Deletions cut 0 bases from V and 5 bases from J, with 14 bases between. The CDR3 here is CASSLDRAREDEQYF. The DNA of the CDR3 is TGTGCCAGCAGCTTAGATCGGGCACGAGAAGACGAGCAGTACTTC.

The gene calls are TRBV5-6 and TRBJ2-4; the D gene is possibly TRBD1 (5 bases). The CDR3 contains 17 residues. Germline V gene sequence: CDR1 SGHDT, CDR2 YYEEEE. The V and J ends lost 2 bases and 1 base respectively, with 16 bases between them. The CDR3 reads CASSLMQGVVAKNIQYF. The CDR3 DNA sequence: TGTGCCAGCAGCTTAATGCAAGGGGTCGTCGCCAAAAACATTCAGTACTTC.

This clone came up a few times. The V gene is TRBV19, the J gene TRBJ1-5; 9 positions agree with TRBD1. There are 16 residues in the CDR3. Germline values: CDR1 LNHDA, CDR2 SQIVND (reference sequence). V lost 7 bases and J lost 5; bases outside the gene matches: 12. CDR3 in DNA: TGTGCCAGTAACCTCCCCCGGGGACAGGGCGATCAGCCCCAGCATTTT. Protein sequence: CASNLPRGQGDQPQHF.

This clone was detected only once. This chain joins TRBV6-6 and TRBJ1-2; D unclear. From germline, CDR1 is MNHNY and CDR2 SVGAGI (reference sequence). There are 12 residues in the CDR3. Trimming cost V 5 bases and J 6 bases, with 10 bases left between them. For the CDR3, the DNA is TGTGCCAGCAGTCCCGGACTGAATGGCTACACCTTC. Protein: CASSPGLNGYTF.